Given below is one T cell receptor (beta chain) in context. Its antigen is as yet unknown. Researchers ran the PCR with 60 Vbeta and 13 Jbeta primers. Some clones are missing from TCRdb's copy, which holds only in-frame ones; the method was immunoSEQ multiplex PCR. The profile shows 150,000 or so clones, 60% to 80% of them singletons. Nominal health characterized the donors when sampled, though unrecorded immune exposures were likely. The data belong to a study of cytomegalovirus exposure and HLA in healthy donors. Germline CDR1 reads MNHEY; CDR2 reads SMNVEV (reference sequence). The CDR3 runs 13 residues. V gave up 2 bases and J gave up 5 bases, with 9 bases separating them. Study-wide findings and caveats: Analyzed later, most CMV-associated TCR beta chains appeared HLA-restricted. Segments of the TCR beta V type were, in most cases, productive about 87% or about 30% of the time in an earlier analysis.

V and J are TRBV27 and TRBJ2-5; possibly TRBD2 for D (5 bases). The TCR sequence derives from a man younger than 30 in good health and CMV-seropositive. The sample comprised PBMCs. The CDR3 reads CASSLTAGETQYF. The CDR3 nucleotides are TGTGCCAGCAGTTTAACCGCGGGCGAGACCCAGTACTTC.